This T cell receptor beta chain was identified in a study of post-analysis software for immune sequencing data. Study background: Clinical courses comprised relapsing-remitting, secondary progressive and progressive-relapsing multiple sclerosis. Overall study results and limits: TRBV segments more frequent in patients than in controls numbered roughly 5 and included TRBV5-6, TRBV5-1 and TRBV20-1. Controls showed significantly higher normalized Chao1 diversity than did multiple sclerosis patients. Samples from one preparation batch, clustered by F measure, grouped strongly together.

This clonotype was picked up a small number of times. Antigen unknown. Each TCR beta cDNA library carried unique molecular identifiers. T cells numbering about 0.85 to 11 million gave rise to a few hundred thousand cDNA molecules. From the PCR reads, TCRdb called clonotypes with MiXCR, one entry per CDR3 protein. The table records roughly 540,000 distinct CDR3 sequences, around 31% of them present only once. J lost 2 bases, V lost 8 bases, and 3 bases had no gene match. This CDR3 comprises 13 residues. The sequencing sample was made of blood. The sequence came from a girl aged 2 to 17 with multiple sclerosis. V is TRBV12-3 or TRBV12-4 and J is TRBJ1-2; 9 positions match TRBD1. The CDR3 sequence is CASYGQGNYGYTF. The CDR3 coding sequence is TGTGCCAGCTACGGACAGGGGAACTATGGCTACACCTTC.